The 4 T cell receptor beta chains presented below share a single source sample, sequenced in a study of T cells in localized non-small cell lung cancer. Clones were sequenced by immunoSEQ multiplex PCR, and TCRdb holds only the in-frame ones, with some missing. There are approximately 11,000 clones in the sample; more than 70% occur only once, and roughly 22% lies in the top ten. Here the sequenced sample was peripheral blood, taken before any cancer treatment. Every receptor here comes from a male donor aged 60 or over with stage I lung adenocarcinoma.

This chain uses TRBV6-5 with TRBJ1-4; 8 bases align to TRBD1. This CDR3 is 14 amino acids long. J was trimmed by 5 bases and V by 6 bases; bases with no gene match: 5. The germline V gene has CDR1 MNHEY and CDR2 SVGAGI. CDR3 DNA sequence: TGTGCCAGCAGCCGACAGGGGTTAAATGAAAAACTGTTTTTT. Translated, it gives CASSRQGLNEKLFF.

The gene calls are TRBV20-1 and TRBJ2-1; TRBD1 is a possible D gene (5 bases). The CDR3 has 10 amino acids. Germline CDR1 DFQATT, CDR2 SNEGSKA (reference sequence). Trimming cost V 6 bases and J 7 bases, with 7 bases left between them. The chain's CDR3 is CSAKGNEQFF. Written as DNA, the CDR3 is TGCAGTGCAAAGGGGAATGAGCAGTTCTTC.

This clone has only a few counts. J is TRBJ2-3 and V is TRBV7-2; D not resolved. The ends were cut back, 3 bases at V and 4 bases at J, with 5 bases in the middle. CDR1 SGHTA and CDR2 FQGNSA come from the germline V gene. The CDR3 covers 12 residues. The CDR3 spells CASSFGPDTQYF. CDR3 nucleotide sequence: TGTGCCAGCAGCTTCGGGCCAGATACGCAGTATTTT.

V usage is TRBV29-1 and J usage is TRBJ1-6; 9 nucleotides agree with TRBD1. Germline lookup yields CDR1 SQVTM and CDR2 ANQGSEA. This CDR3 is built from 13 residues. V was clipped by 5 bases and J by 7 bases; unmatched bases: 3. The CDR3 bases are TGCAGCGTTTCCGGACAGGGGAATTCACCCCTCCACTTT. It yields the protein CSVSGQGNSPLHF.